The 27 T cell receptor beta chains listed next were all sequenced from one sample in a study of T-cell reconstitution after alpha-beta-depleted transplantation in children. Unique molecular identifiers tagged the TCRbeta library. TCRdb re-analysed the PCR reads in MiXCR, keeping a single row per CDR3 protein. This sample has 70,000 to 100,000 distinct CDR3 sequences; 10% to 15% occur once, and the top ten carry 14%. The specimen comprised PBMCs from the stem cell graft donor, sampled from the stem cell graft. These receptors were collected from a human donor who donated a stem cell graft to a child with inherited bone marrow failure.

This clonotype was found a few times. At one end the junction does not follow the germline gene, possibly because of a read error. The chain carries TRBV19 and TRBJ2-5; D not certain. The germline V gene has CDR1 LNHDA and CDR2 SQIVND (reference sequence). The CDR3 runs to 12 residues. CDR3: CASGMDQETQYF. CDR3 nucleotides: TGTGCCAGTGGTATGGATCAAGAGACCCAGTACTTC.

A word on this clonotype: A much larger clone sits a single nucleotide away, making a read error possible. V gene TRBV2 combines with J gene TRBJ1-3; no clear D gene. The CDR3 is made up of 14 amino acids. Germline-derived CDR1 and CDR2 are SNHLY and FYNNEI. V dropped 3 bases and J dropped 2 bases, with 8 bases sitting between them. Here the CDR3 DNA reads TGTGCCAGCAGTGAGGAGATAGCTGGAAACACCATATATTTT. This sequence encodes CASSEEIAGNTIYF.

This clonotype was picked up many times. The chain is built from TRBV29-1 and TRBJ2-1; D ambiguous. The CDR3 runs to 14 residues. Germline V CDR1 and CDR2: SQVTM, ANQGSEA. V was pared by 2 bases and J by 8 bases, with 16 bases between. CDR3 amino acids: CSVEPSRHRDEQFF. Written as DNA, the CDR3 is TGCAGCGTTGAACCCTCCCGGCACCGGGATGAGCAGTTCTTC.

At least ten counts were recorded for this clonotype. The V and J genes are TRBV24-1 and TRBJ2-1; 10 bases map to TRBD2. J gave up 7 bases and V 3 bases, and 11 bases lay outside the gene matches. Germline V lookup: CDR1 KGHDR, CDR2 SFDVKD. This CDR3 region has 17 residues. The CDR3 here is CATSDITEAGGRNEQFF. The CDR3 coding sequence is TGTGCCACCAGTGATATAACAGAAGCGGGAGGGCGGAATGAGCAGTTCTTC.

In its sample, this clonotype was seen many times. The junction departs from germline at one end; a sequencing error may be responsible. This sequence joins TRBV7-2 and TRBJ2-3; maybe TRBD2 (6 bases). The CDR3 totals 12 residues. Germline values: CDR1 SGHTA, CDR2 FQGNSA. CDR3 nucleotides: TGTGCCAGCAGCTTAAATTCCGGGACTCTAACCTTT. Its translation: CASSLNSGTLTF.

This clonotype appeared many times. The rearrangement links TRBV3-1 to TRBJ1-2; D remains ambiguous. Germline lookup yields CDR1 LGHDT and CDR2 YNNKEL (reference sequence). The CDR3 covers 13 residues. With 2 bases removed from V and 4 bases from J, the gap between germline ends came to 8 bases. The CDR3 nucleotides read TGTGCCAGCAGCCAACCCGGGATCTATGGCTACACCTTC. Its translation: CASSQPGIYGYTF.

With respect to this clonotype: A much larger clonotype is one base distant, so this may be a read error. The chain recombines TRBV7-8 with TRBJ2-5; the D gene is possibly TRBD1 (7 bases). Germline V lookup: CDR1 SGHVS, CDR2 FQNEAQ. The CDR3 is made up of 14 amino acids. For the CDR3, the DNA is TGTGCCAGCAGCAACACAGGGGTTCGCGGGACCCATTACTTC. It encodes CASSNTGVRGTHYF. The full variable domain, its missing parts supplied by reference TRBV7-8 and TRBJ2-5, is GAGVSQSPRYKVAKRGQDVALRCDPISGHVSLFWYQQALGQGPEFLTYFQNEAQLDKSGLPSDRFFAERPEGSVSTLKIQRTQQEDSAVYLCASSNTGVRGTHYFGPGTRLLVL.

The sample holds many counts of this clonotype. The J gene is TRBJ1-5, the V gene TRBV20-1, with 9 bases aligning to TRBD1. This CDR3 is 16 amino acids long. Unmatched junction bases numbered 9, after V lost 0 bases and J lost 6 bases. Germline CDR1 is DFQATT and CDR2 is SNEGSKA (reference sequence). CDR3 coding DNA: TGCAGTGCTAGAGATCGGAAGACAGGGGGTTTTCAGCCCCAGCATTTT. It specifies CSARDRKTGGFQPQHF.

In its sample, this clonotype was seen many times. The chain recombines TRBV5-8 with TRBJ1-1; 7 bases are a match to TRBD1. The CDR3 consists of 15 residues. In germline, CDR1 is SGHTS, CDR2 YDEGEE. V dropped 4 bases and J dropped 2; count of bases not matched to a gene: 8. CDR3 sequence: CASSPAGQPNTEAFF. In DNA form, the CDR3 reads TGTGCCAGCAGCCCCGCGGGACAGCCCAACACTGAAGCTTTCTTT.

This clonotype has a count of ten or more. The chain recombines TRBV7-2 with TRBJ2-6, with TRBD1 identical over 7 bases. With 6 bases clipped from V and 1 base from J, the junction kept 15 bases outside the gene matches. Germline CDR1 reads SGHTA; CDR2 reads FQGNSA. The CDR3 has 19 amino acids. The chain's CDR3 is CASRPPGQRLQSGANVLTF. CDR3 nucleotide sequence: TGTGCCAGCAGACCCCCGGGACAGCGATTACAATCTGGGGCCAACGTCCTGACTTTC.

This clonotype appeared many times. The chain couples TRBV29-1 to TRBJ1-1; 8 bases agree with TRBD1. V lost 4 bases to trimming and J lost 7 bases; unmatched junction nucleotides: 11. The CDR3 contains 14 residues. The germline CDR1 and CDR2 sequences are SQVTM and ANQGSEA. DNA of the CDR3: TGCAGCGTTGCCCCGACAGGGGATATGGGTGAAGCTTTCTTT. Translating gives CSVAPTGDMGEAFF.

This clonotype was counted at least ten times. V usage is TRBV5-1 and J usage is TRBJ2-3; tentative D call: TRBD2 (6 bases). V was pared by 0 bases and J by 4 bases, with 9 bases between. In germline, CDR1 is SGHRS, CDR2 YFSETQ. This CDR3 has 14 amino acids. The CDR3 protein is CASSLDRESDTQYF. The CDR3 nucleotides read TGCGCCAGCAGCTTGGACCGGGAGTCAGATACGCAGTATTTT.

This clonotype showed up many times. The rearrangement links TRBV7-3 to TRBJ1-1, with D hard to call. In germline, CDR1 is SGHTA, CDR2 FQGTGA. Trimming shortened V by 1 base and J by 5 bases, and 14 bases separated the two germline ends. The CDR3 runs to 15 residues. The CDR3 sequence is CASSLKPTPETEAFF. The CDR3 DNA sequence: TGTGCCAGCAGCTTAAAGCCGACGCCGGAGACTGAAGCTTTCTTT.

This clonotype was seen at least ten times. The CDR3: CASSQLLGFGQFF. CDR3 bases: TGTGCCAGCAGCCAACTTTTAGGGTTCGGTCAGTTCTTC. V gene TRBV14 combines with J gene TRBJ2-1; unclear D gene. The CDR3 has 13 amino acids. V lost 2 bases, J lost 13 bases, and 15 bases lay in between. Germline V gives CDR1 SGHDN, CDR2 FVKESK. The variable domain in full, with the rest retrieved from reference TRBV14 and TRBJ2-1, is EAGVTQFPSHSVIEKGQTVTLRCDPISGHDNLYWYRRVMGKEIKFLLHFVKESKQDESGMPNNRFLAERTGGTYSTLKVQPAELEDSGVYFCASSQLLGFGQFFGPGTRLTVL.

This clonotype was seen many times. V gene TRBV4-1 combines with J gene TRBJ2-5; TRBD2 agrees at 10 bases. The CDR3 has 16 residues. J gave up 5 bases and V 4 bases, and 10 bases lay outside the gene matches. The germline V gene encodes CDR1 MGHRA and CDR2 YSYEKL. As DNA, the CDR3 is TGCGCCAGCAGCCGGCTGAGCGGGAGGGCCGGGGAGACCCAGTACTTC. Translating gives CASSRLSGRAGETQYF.

This clonotype came up many times. This sequence joins TRBV11-2 and TRBJ2-1, with TRBD2 matching 8 bases. Trimming took 4 bases from V and 7 from J; bases not matched to a gene: 9. This CDR3 is built from 15 residues. Germline CDR1 reads SGHAT; CDR2 reads FQNNGV. CDR3 loop: CASSSVAAGGNEQFF. The CDR3 DNA sequence: TGTGCCAGCAGCTCCGTCGCGGCGGGAGGTAATGAGCAGTTCTTC.

This clonotype was observed a handful of times. The chain has TRBV7-2 and TRBJ2-2; TRBD2 matches 11 bases. The germline gives CDR1 SGHTA, CDR2 FQGNSA. With 6 bases clipped from V and 3 bases from J, the junction kept 3 bases outside the gene matches. The CDR3 has 15 residues. The CDR3 reads CASRGTSGDTGELFF. CDR3 sequence (DNA): TGTGCCAGCAGGGGGACTAGCGGAGACACCGGGGAGCTGTTTTTT. Full variable domain (rest looked up from reference TRBV7-2 and TRBJ2-2): GAGVSQSPSNKVTEKGKDVELRCDPISGHTALYWYRQSLGQGLEFLIYFQGNSAPDKSGLPSDRFSAERTGGSVSTLTIQRTQQEDSAVYLCASRGTSGDTGELFFGEGSRLTVL.

The gene calls are TRBV20-1 and TRBJ2-1, with 9 bases matching TRBD2. Germline trimming cut 4 bases from V and 4 bases from J; bases unmatched to any gene: 11. CDR1 is DFQATT, CDR2 SNEGSKA, per germline (reference sequence). The CDR3 totals 16 residues. CDR3 bases: TGCAGTGCTATGGTATACGGGACTAGCAGGTACAATGAGCAGTTCTTC. As protein: CSAMVYGTSRYNEQFF.

V and J are TRBV3-1 and TRBJ1-3; D remains unclear. Germline V gene sequence: CDR1 LGHDT, CDR2 YNNKEL (reference sequence). The CDR3 consists of 15 residues. The V and J ends lost 0 bases and 1 base respectively, with 7 bases between them. The DNA for the CDR3 is TGTGCCAGCAGCCAAGATGTGGGATCTGGAAACACCATATATTTT. Its protein product is CASSQDVGSGNTIYF.

V gene TRBV6-2 or TRBV6-3 combines with J gene TRBJ2-7, with TRBD2 identical over 10 bases. The V gene end was trimmed by 2 bases and the J gene end by 3 bases; junction bases not matched to a gene: 1. Looked up from germline, CDR1 is MNHEY and CDR2 is SVGEGT. The CDR3 is 14 residues long. The CDR3 sequence: CASSYLAGVYEQYF. The CDR3 DNA sequence: TGTGCCAGCAGTTACCTAGCGGGAGTCTACGAGCAGTACTTC.

This clonotype has ten or more counts. This chain links TRBV20-1 with TRBJ1-1; no clear D gene. The CDR3 has 12 residues. Trimming pared 7 bases from V and 4 bases from J, leaving 13 bases between. Germline V CDR1 and CDR2: DFQATT, SNEGSKA (reference sequence). CDR3 loop: CSVPSDSTEAFF. In DNA form, the CDR3 reads TGCAGTGTTCCCAGCGATAGCACTGAAGCTTTCTTT.

This sequence joins TRBV11-2 and TRBJ2-5, with TRBD1 matching 8 bases. The germline CDR1 and CDR2 sequences are SGHAT and FQNNGV. CDR3 length: 15 amino acids. The J segment lost 5 bases and the V segment lost 5 bases, leaving 10 bases of the junction unmatched. The CDR3 region is CASSRMTGAYETQYF. The CDR3 DNA reads as TGTGCCAGCAGCCGAATGACAGGGGCGTATGAGACCCAGTACTTC.

This clonotype appeared many times. This sequence joins TRBV28 and TRBJ1-2, with a weak D call TRBD1 (5 bases). This CDR3 comprises 13 residues. V was cut by 6 bases and J by 4 bases, with 12 bases left in between. The germline gives CDR1 MDHEN, CDR2 SYDVKM. CDR3 amino acids: CASRETESYGYTF. The CDR3 DNA sequence: TGTGCCAGCAGGGAGACAGAAAGCTATGGCTACACCTTC.

The chain combines TRBV11-2 with TRBJ2-7, with 10 bases fitting TRBD1. The V segment lost 4 bases and the J segment 1 base; nucleotides outside the gene matches: 10. The CDR3 loop spans 17 amino acids. From germline, CDR1 is SGHAT and CDR2 FQNNGV. The CDR3 here is CASSWKTPGQGSYEQYF. Here the CDR3 DNA reads TGTGCCAGCAGCTGGAAGACCCCGGGACAGGGGTCCTACGAGCAGTACTTC.

This clonotype has ten or more counts. The chain has TRBV6-5 and TRBJ1-4; D might be TRBD1 (6 bases). V was clipped by 4 bases and J by 6 bases, with 15 bases between them. Per the germline V gene, CDR1 is MNHEY and CDR2 is SVGAGI. This CDR3 has 15 amino acids. CDR3 bases: TGTGCCAGCAGTTCATCAGGGGCTGGGGATGAAAAACTGTTTTTT. Amino acids: CASSSSGAGDEKLFF.

Many counts were recorded for this clonotype. The chain links TRBV19 to TRBJ1-5; D is possibly TRBD1 (6 bases). Trimming removed 7 bases at V and 0 bases at J, with 13 bases between. CDR1 and CDR2 from the germline V gene are LNHDA and SQIVND (reference sequence). This CDR3 has 15 amino acids. The CDR3 DNA is TGTGCCAGTACTACACAGGGAAGTAGCAATCAGCCCCAGCATTTT. Encoded protein: CASTTQGSSNQPQHF.

This clonotype was seen ten or more times. This chain links TRBV12-5 with TRBJ2-3; 10 nucleotides match TRBD2. Losses at the gene ends were 4 bases for V and 0 bases for J; bases not matched to a gene: 4. Germline V lookup: CDR1 LGHNT, CDR2 FRNRAP. The CDR3 contains 16 residues. For the CDR3, the DNA is TGTGCTAGTGGTTACACTAGCGGGGTCAGCACAGATACGCAGTATTTT. Translated: CASGYTSGVSTDTQYF. Based on the CDR3 plus reference TRBV12-5 and TRBJ2-3, the full variable domain is DARVTQTPRHKVTEMGQEVTMRCQPILGHNTVFWYRQTMMQGLELLAYFRNRAPLDDSGMPKDRFSAEMPDATLATLKIQPSEPRDSAVYFCASGYTSGVSTDTQYFGPGTRLTVL.